Below are 16 T cell receptor beta chains sequenced from a single sample in a study of cytomegalovirus exposure and HLA in healthy donors. Primers for the PCR totalled 60 Vbeta and 13 Jbeta. TCRdb's table, derived via immunoSEQ multiplex PCR, lists solely in-frame clones and lacks some. The sample contains some 180,000 clones, 77% of which appear only once. Sequenced material: PBMCs. These receptors all stem from an older woman in good health and CMV-seropositive.

The CDR3 region is CASSISGSHNEQFF. The CDR3 coding sequence is TGTGCCAGTAGTATATCGGGGTCCCACAATGAGCAGTTCTTC. The rearrangement links TRBV19 to TRBJ2-1; the D gene is possibly TRBD2 (5 bases). Trimming took off 2 bases at V and 5 bases at J, with 10 bases between the two ends. CDR1 LNHDA and CDR2 SQIVND come from the germline V gene (reference sequence). This CDR3 is 14 amino acids long.

The chain couples TRBV18 to TRBJ2-7, with D perhaps TRBD1 (5 bases). Trimming removed 3 bases at V and 3 bases at J, with 12 bases between. Germline V gene data show CDR1 as KGHSH and CDR2 as LQKENI. The CDR3 has 14 residues. The CDR3 DNA sequence: TGTGCCAGCTCACCCAGGGAAGACCACTACGAGCAGTACTTC. This encodes CASSPREDHYEQYF.

This clone was seen once. The chain employs TRBV28 and TRBJ1-3, with unresolved D. Trimming cost V 6 bases and J 1 base, with 13 bases left between them. From germline, CDR1 is MDHEN and CDR2 SYDVKM. This CDR3 has 15 amino acids. The DNA of the CDR3 is TGTGCCAGCAGGCCAGGTAGCGATTCTGGAAACACCATATATTTT. This sequence encodes CASRPGSDSGNTIYF.

The V call is TRBV5-1, the J call TRBJ1-2; the match to TRBD1 covers 7 bases. Germline CDR1 is SGHRS and CDR2 is YFSETQ. CDR3 length equals 14 residues. V gave up 4 bases and J gave up 2 bases; unmatched junction bases: 5. CDR3: CASSEGGSNYGYTF. CDR3 bases: TGCGCCAGCAGCGAAGGGGGCTCCAACTATGGCTACACCTTC.

CDR3 amino acids: CASSTGENTEAFF. The CDR3 coding sequence is TGTGCCAGCTCAACAGGGGAGAACACTGAAGCTTTCTTT. The rearrangement uses TRBV18 and TRBJ1-1; 7 positions agree with TRBD1. CDR1 is KGHSH, CDR2 LQKENI, per germline. V was clipped by 5 bases and J by 1 base; unmatched bases: 1. This CDR3 has 13 amino acids.

The V call is TRBV5-1, the J call TRBJ1-1, with 7 nucleotides matching TRBD1. There are 15 residues in the CDR3. CDR1 SGHRS and CDR2 YFSETQ come from the germline V gene. Losses at the gene ends were 6 bases for V and 6 bases for J; bases not matched to a gene: 14. The CDR3 here is CASTKHRRGFPEAFF. Written as DNA, the CDR3 is TGCGCCAGCACCAAACATCGCAGGGGGTTCCCTGAAGCTTTCTTT.

The chain combines TRBV18 with TRBJ1-2; TRBD1 aligns across 10 bases. From germline, CDR1 is KGHSH and CDR2 LQKENI. There are 14 residues in the CDR3. V trimming: 3 bases; J trimming: 4 bases; junction bases outside the gene matches: 2. The CDR3 DNA sequence: TGTGCCAGCTCACCCAGACAGGGGGCCTATGGCTACACCTTC. Translated: CASSPRQGAYGYTF.

The chain employs TRBV11-2 and TRBJ1-6; TRBD1 is a possible D gene (6 bases). This CDR3 has 10 residues. The germline V gene has CDR1 SGHAT and CDR2 FQNNGV. V was trimmed by 8 bases and J by 15 bases, leaving 11 bases between them. CDR3 amino acids: CASGDRSLHF. CDR3 nucleotide sequence: TGTGCCAGCGGAGACAGGAGCCTCCACTTT.

V usage is TRBV30 and J usage is TRBJ1-1, with D perhaps matching TRBD1 (5 bases). V lost 1 base and J lost 4, with 13 bases in between. This CDR3 region has 14 residues. CDR1 and CDR2 from the germline V gene are GTSNPN and SVGIG (reference sequence). As DNA, the CDR3 is TGTGCCTGGAGTGAGGGGCGGGGAGGCACTGAAGCTTTCTTT. Protein: CAWSEGRGGTEAFF.

This rearrangement joins TRBV7-9 to TRBJ1-1; D unclear. V lost 5 bases and J 3 bases, leaving 10 bases between the germline ends. Germline CDR1 and CDR2: SEHNR and FQNEAQ (reference sequence). The CDR3 spans 13 residues. As DNA, the CDR3 is TGTGCCAGCAGCCCGACTAGCGACACTGAAGCTTTCTTT. Translation: CASSPTSDTEAFF.

The rearrangement links TRBV28 to TRBJ2-7; a weak D match, TRBD1 (6 bases). V was clipped by 4 bases and J by 2 bases, with 12 bases between them. The germline V gene has CDR1 MDHEN and CDR2 SYDVKM. There are 14 residues in the CDR3. CDR3 in amino acids: CASSSPQGTYEQYF. The DNA of the CDR3 is TGTGCCAGCAGTTCCCCCCAGGGGACCTACGAGCAGTACTTC.

The CDR3 sequence: CASSRASNEKLFF. In nucleotides, the CDR3 is TGTGCCAGTAGTAGGGCCTCTAATGAAAAACTGTTTTTT. This sequence joins TRBV19 and TRBJ1-4; D not resolved. Per germline, CDR1 LNHDA and CDR2 SQIVND (reference sequence). CDR3 length: 13 residues. Trimming removed 4 bases from V and 3 bases from J, with 6 bases in between.

This sequence joins TRBV27 and TRBJ1-2; 9 bases agree with TRBD1. CDR3 length: 15 residues. CDR1 is MNHEY and CDR2 is SMNVEV in the germline V gene (reference sequence). Trimming cost V 7 bases and J 1 base; bases outside gene matches: 7. CDR3 DNA sequence: TGTGCCAGCAAAAGGACAGGGGTCCTTAACTATGGCTACACCTTC. Protein product: CASKRTGVLNYGYTF.

The rearrangement links TRBV5-1 to TRBJ2-1; 13 bases are shared with TRBD2. CDR1 is SGHRS and CDR2 is YFSETQ in the germline V gene. The CDR3 totals 17 residues. J gave up 7 bases and V 4 bases, and 11 bases lay outside the gene matches. This CDR3 reads CASSLRRTSGSRNEQFF. The CDR3, as DNA: TGCGCCAGCAGCCTTCGACGGACTAGCGGGAGTAGAAATGAGCAGTTCTTC.

The chain recombines TRBV9 with TRBJ1-4; no clear D gene. Trimming left V 3 bases short and J 0 bases short, with 15 bases between. The germline V gene has CDR1 SGDLS and CDR2 YYNGEE. This CDR3 region has 17 residues. This CDR3 is CASSAHSGFATNEKLFF. The CDR3 DNA reads TGTGCCAGCAGCGCCCATTCCGGGTTTGCAACTAATGAAAAACTGTTTTTT.

The CDR3 protein is CASSNTGTGFGYTF. In DNA form, the CDR3 reads TGTGCCAGCAGCAATACCGGGACAGGGTTTGGCTACACCTTC. The chain has TRBV9 and TRBJ1-2; TRBD1 aligns across 9 bases. Per germline, CDR1 SGDLS and CDR2 YYNGEE. The ends lost 4 bases at V and 7 bases at J; junction bases unmatched: 8. The CDR3 loop spans 14 amino acids.